Listed here are 26 T cell receptor beta chains from one sample, sequenced in a study of shared clonotypes between healthy human individuals. It was CD45RO-negative cells, positively selected for CCR7, that made up naive CD8 cells, with terminally differentiated effector memory CD45RA+ cells excluded. Using immunoSEQ multiplex PCR, the repertoire was profiled, and TCRdb retains in-frame clones only, with some absent. This table has roughly 2.1 million clones, under 95% appearing once. Sequencing was carried out using naive CD8+ T cells from PBMCs. These receptors originate from a man between 18 and 35 years old in good health. Some clones in this sample may be carry-over from other donors' samples.

The chain carries TRBV14 and TRBJ2-7; 9 positions agree with TRBD2. The trim removed 1 base at V and 2 bases at J, leaving 15 bases unmatched. CDR3 length equals 19 residues. Germline V lookup: CDR1 SGHDN, CDR2 FVKESK. CDR3 protein: CASSQVDGTSRGWAYEQYF. In DNA form, the CDR3 reads TGTGCCAGCAGCCAAGTCGATGGGACTAGCAGGGGGTGGGCCTACGAGCAGTACTTC. Full variable domain (missing parts from reference TRBV14 and TRBJ2-7): EAGVTQFPSHSVIEKGQTVTLRCDPISGHDNLYWYRRVMGKEIKFLLHFVKESKQDESGMPNNRFLAERTGGTYSTLKVQPAELEDSGVYFCASSQVDGTSRGWAYEQYFGPGTRLTVT.

Worth noting for this clone: Distinct nucleotide sequences in the sample also encode this CDR3. The chain joins TRBV5-1 to TRBJ2-7; D unclear. V lost 0 bases to trimming and J lost 0 bases, with 10 bases between them. The CDR3 spans 15 residues. Germline CDR1 reads SGHRS; CDR2 reads YFSETQ. DNA of the CDR3: TGCGCCAGCAGCTTGGCTCACCTTAGCTCCTACGAGCAGTACTTC. It yields the protein CASSLAHLSSYEQYF.

The CDR3: CASSLIPSGSVDTQYF. CDR3 bases: TGTGCCAGCAGCTTAATTCCTAGCGGGTCAGTAGATACGCAGTATTTT. J is TRBJ2-3 and V is TRBV7-3; 8 nucleotides agree with TRBD2. CDR1 and CDR2 from the germline V gene are SGHTA and FQGTGA. The CDR3 spans 16 residues. Trimming took 1 base from V and 5 from J; bases not matched to a gene: 8.

The V gene is TRBV6-6, the J gene TRBJ2-5, with 7 bases fitting TRBD1. The junction had 9 bases not matched to a gene; V was cut back by 6 bases and J by 2 bases. Germline V gives CDR1 MNHNY, CDR2 SVGAGI (reference sequence). CDR3 length: 15 residues. CDR3 bases: TGTGCCAGCAGATTCCTACCGGGACAGCAAGAGACCCAGTACTTC. Its protein is CASRFLPGQQETQYF.

The chain uses TRBV29-1 and TRBJ1-2; tentative D call: TRBD1 (5 bases). V was cut by 4 bases and J by 7 bases, with 13 bases left in between. CDR3 length: 12 residues. Germline loops: CDR1 SQVTM, CDR2 ANQGSEA. CDR3 in DNA: TGCAGCGTTGGCGTGAGGGGAGTTGGCTACACCTTC. Translating it yields CSVGVRGVGYTF.

This sequence joins TRBV19 and TRBJ2-2; 7 positions match TRBD1. This CDR3 spans 17 amino acids. CDR1 is LNHDA and CDR2 is SQIVND in the germline V gene (reference sequence). V shed 2 bases and J 6 bases; nucleotides not matched to a gene: 12. The CDR3 sequence: CASSIPLDRETAGELFF. The CDR3, as DNA: TGTGCCAGTAGTATACCCCTTGACAGGGAAACGGCCGGGGAGCTGTTTTTT.

V gene TRBV29-1 combines with J gene TRBJ2-7, with D perhaps matching TRBD2 (6 bases). V gave up 3 bases and J gave up 3 bases, with 12 bases separating them. The germline V gene has CDR1 SQVTM and CDR2 ANQGSEA. CDR3 length equals 13 residues. The CDR3 bases are TGCAGCGTTGACTACGGGAGCGGCTACGAGCAGTACTTC. Translating it yields CSVDYGSGYEQYF.

J is TRBJ1-5 and V is TRBV4-2, with D hard to call. The CDR3 totals 14 residues. The germline V gene has CDR1 LGHNA and CDR2 YNFKEQ. V gave up 1 base and J gave up 3 bases, with 7 bases separating them. The CDR3 region is CASSQGQPNQPQHF. The CDR3 nucleotides read TGTGCCAGCAGCCAAGGGCAGCCCAATCAGCCCCAGCATTTT.

This rearrangement joins TRBV5-5 to TRBJ2-7, with TRBD1 matching over 10 bases. CDR1 and CDR2 (germline): SGHKS, YYEKEE (reference sequence). V shed 0 bases and J 3 bases; nucleotides not matched to a gene: 3. The CDR3 is made up of 15 amino acids. CDR3 sequence reads: CASSLDWTGGYEQYF. CDR3 sequence (DNA): TGTGCCAGCAGCTTGGACTGGACAGGGGGCTACGAGCAGTACTTC.

V is TRBV7-2 and J is TRBJ2-5, with D possibly matching TRBD2 (6 bases). Germline-derived CDR1 and CDR2 are SGHTA and FQGNSA. With 0 bases removed from V and 5 bases from J, the gap between germline ends came to 13 bases. The CDR3 runs to 15 residues. CDR3 sequence reads: CASSLAPSGLETQYF. CDR3 DNA: TGTGCCAGCAGCTTAGCCCCCAGCGGGCTCGAGACCCAGTACTTC.

This chain joins TRBV29-1 and TRBJ2-7, with D possibly being TRBD1 (7 bases). CDR1 is SQVTM and CDR2 is ANQGSEA in the germline V gene. The CDR3 is made up of 15 amino acids. V gave up 6 bases and J gave up 0 bases, with 18 bases separating them. CDR3 region: CSVAGGQGGSYEQYF. The CDR3, as DNA: TGCAGCGTGGCAGGGGGGCAGGGAGGCTCCTACGAGCAGTACTTC.

This clone was picked up one time. The chain employs TRBV6-1 and TRBJ2-4; weak D call: TRBD1 (6 bases). Trimming left V 1 base short and J 2 bases short, with 18 bases between. CDR1 and CDR2 from the germline V gene are MNHNS and SASEGT. This CDR3 is built from 18 residues. CDR3 DNA: TGTGCCAGCAGTGAAGTGGAGAACAGGGTGTGGACCAAAAACATTCAGTACTTC. Translation: CASSEVENRVWTKNIQYF.

The count of this clone is one. The V gene is TRBV7-9, the J gene TRBJ2-7, with D possibly matching TRBD1 (6 bases). Trimming took off 4 bases at V and 2 bases at J, with 18 bases between the two ends. CDR1 is SEHNR and CDR2 is FQNEAQ in the germline V gene (reference sequence). The CDR3 covers 16 residues. DNA for the CDR3: TGTGCCAGCAGCTGGGGGCAAATAGCGCCGACCTACGAGCAGTACTTC. It encodes CASSWGQIAPTYEQYF. Full variable domain (rest looked up from reference TRBV7-9 and TRBJ2-7): DTGVSQNPRHKITKRGQNVTFRCDPISEHNRLYWYRQTLGQGPEFLTYFQNEAQLEKSRLLSDRFSAERPKGSFSTLEIQRTEQGDSAMYLCASSWGQIAPTYEQYFGPGTRLTVT.

The chain employs TRBV18 and TRBJ1-4, with unresolved D. The CDR3 consists of 16 residues. Germline V CDR1 and CDR2: KGHSH, LQKENI. V gave up 4 bases and J gave up 5 bases, with 17 bases separating them. CDR3 coding DNA: TGTGCCAGCTCACTCTCCGCGACAAATGAAAATGAAAAACTGTTTTTT. Its protein product is CASSLSATNENEKLFF.

J is TRBJ2-7 and V is TRBV9; possible D gene TRBD2, 5 bases. Trimming took off 3 bases at V and 7 bases at J, with 23 bases between the two ends. Germline V lookup: CDR1 SGDLS, CDR2 YYNGEE. CDR3 length equals 16 residues. The CDR3 DNA is TGTGCCAGCAGCGGGGGATTTACTAGTTCTCCTCGAGAGCAGTACTTC. This gives the protein CASSGGFTSSPREQYF.

The chain has TRBV18 and TRBJ2-3, with 11 bases matching TRBD2. Germline V gene lookup returns CDR1 KGHSH and CDR2 LQKENI. The J segment lost 5 bases and the V segment lost 0 bases, leaving 10 bases of the junction unmatched. The CDR3 loop spans 18 amino acids. CDR3 coding DNA: TGTGCCAGCTCACCACCCAAAGGGACTAGCGGCGAATTAGATACGCAGTATTTT. It is translated as CASSPPKGTSGELDTQYF.

The rearrangement joins TRBV28 to TRBJ2-1; 8 nucleotides agree with TRBD2. The length of the CDR3 is 14 residues. Germline V gene sequence: CDR1 MDHEN, CDR2 SYDVKM. V lost 10 bases and J lost 4; bases outside the gene matches: 9. The CDR3 DNA reads as TGTGCCACCACCCAACTAGCGGCATACAATGAGCAGTTCTTC. This gives the protein CATTQLAAYNEQFF. Variable domain in full (rest from reference TRBV28 and TRBJ2-1): DVKVTQSSRYLVKRTGEKVFLECVQDMDHENMFWYRQDPGLGLRLIYFSYDVKMKEKGDIPEGYSVSREKKERFSLILESASTNQTSMYLCATTQLAAYNEQFFGPGTRLTVL.

This chain uses TRBV19 with TRBJ1-1; D is undetermined. The germline CDR1 and CDR2 sequences are LNHDA and SQIVND (reference sequence). CDR3 length equals 12 residues. The ends were cut back, 6 bases at V and 0 bases at J, with 5 bases in the middle. CDR3 amino acids: CASRAVNTEAFF. Here the CDR3 DNA reads TGTGCCAGTAGGGCGGTGAACACTGAAGCTTTCTTT.

A note on this clone: This sample also contains other DNA sequences that code for the same CDR3. This rearrangement joins TRBV5-1 to TRBJ2-7, with 10 bases matching TRBD2. The CDR3 has 15 residues. V shed 4 bases, J shed 2 bases, and the junction held 6 bases outside the gene matches. Germline V gene lookup returns CDR1 SGHRS and CDR2 YFSETQ. CDR3 nucleotides: TGCGCCAGCAGCCCTGGACTAGCGGAAACCTACGAGCAGTACTTC. Translating gives CASSPGLAETYEQYF.

V gene TRBV27 combines with J gene TRBJ1-3; D uncertain. The CDR3 length is 14 residues. The V end lost 5 bases, the J end lost 1 base, and 9 bases lay between the germline ends. CDR1 and CDR2 from the germline V gene are MNHEY and SMNVEV (reference sequence). Written as DNA, the CDR3 is TGTGCCAGCAGTATGGGAGGTTCTGGAAACACCATATATTTT. It codes for CASSMGGSGNTIYF.

This clone was found once. The chain recombines TRBV7-9 with TRBJ1-1; 9 bases are shared with TRBD1. The V and J ends lost 0 bases and 8 bases, in that order; junction bases with no gene match: 7. The CDR3 runs 15 residues. CDR1 SEHNR and CDR2 FQNEAQ come from the germline V gene (reference sequence). CDR3 sequence: CASSLAMGQGVEAFF. CDR3 coding DNA: TGTGCCAGCAGCTTAGCGATGGGACAGGGAGTGGAAGCTTTCTTT.

The V gene is TRBV9, the J gene TRBJ2-7; 7 bases are a match to TRBD2. The V gene's germline CDR1 is SGDLS and CDR2 YYNGEE. The CDR3 is made up of 15 amino acids. The junction had 8 bases not matched to a gene; V was cut back by 2 bases and J by 3 bases. CDR3 coding DNA: TGTGCCAGCAGCGTGACCGGGACTACCCTCTACGAGCAGTACTTC. Protein sequence: CASSVTGTTLYEQYF.

The chain carries TRBV18 and TRBJ1-2; a weak D match, TRBD1 (5 bases). The CDR3 sequence is 16 residues long. The ends were cut back, 2 bases at V and 3 bases at J, with 16 bases in the middle. Germline V gives CDR1 KGHSH, CDR2 LQKENI. CDR3 region: CASSPGSEGQDYGYTF. The CDR3 DNA is TGTGCCAGCTCACCAGGCTCTGAGGGGCAGGACTATGGCTACACCTTC.

V and J are TRBV11-2 and TRBJ2-1; 10 nucleotides match TRBD2. V trimming: 0 bases; J trimming: 6 bases; junction bases outside the gene matches: 8. This CDR3 has 17 residues. Per germline, CDR1 SGHAT and CDR2 FQNNGV. The CDR3 is CASSLEGGTSVPNEQFF. As DNA, the CDR3 is TGTGCCAGCAGCTTAGAAGGTGGGACTAGCGTACCCAATGAGCAGTTCTTC.

This chain joins TRBV30 and TRBJ2-3; D may correspond to TRBD1 or TRBD2 (6 bases each). Germline CDR1 is GTSNPN and CDR2 is SVGIG (reference sequence). V lost 1 base and J lost 2, with 13 bases in between. CDR3 length: 15 amino acids. The CDR3 DNA follows: TGTGCCTGGAGTGAGACTAGGGGGATCACAGATACGCAGTATTTT. It specifies CAWSETRGITDTQYF.

The genes are TRBV6-5 and TRBJ2-5; TRBD2 aligns across 9 bases. The CDR3 loop spans 15 amino acids. Trimming removed 6 bases from V and 1 base from J; junction bases left unmatched: 6. CDR1 MNHEY and CDR2 SVGAGI come from the germline V gene. CDR3 DNA: TGTGCCAGCAGCATGCTAGCGGGACTCCAAGAGACCCAGTACTTC. It specifies CASSMLAGLQETQYF.